One sample yielded the 20 T cell receptor delta chains listed below, sequenced in a study of human gamma delta and Vdelta1 T cells. TCRdb ran CATT on the PCR reads. In the table there are about 740 delta-chain clones, roughly 10% of which are singletons. Input material: differentiated CD27- Vdelta1 gamma-delta T cells from blood. These receptors originate from a human donor in good health.

J is TRDJ1 and V is TRDV1; 10 nucleotides match TRDD3. Germline trimming cut 2 bases from V and 5 bases from J; bases unmatched to any gene: 20. Germline V gene data show CDR1 as TSWWSYY and CDR2 as QGS. The CDR3 has 20 amino acids. The CDR3 here is CALGEDGDLLQYWGMDKLIF. CDR3 DNA: TGTGCTCTTGGGGAAGACGGCGACCTTCTCCAGTACTGGGGGATGGATAAACTCATCTTT.

The V gene is TRDV1, the J gene TRDJ1, with 13 positions matching TRDD3. V trimming: 4 bases; J trimming: 6 bases; junction bases outside the gene matches: 11. This CDR3 contains 17 residues. CDR1 and CDR2 from the germline V gene are TSWWSYY and QGS. The CDR3 sequence: CALGGVYWGIRTYKLIF. DNA for the CDR3: TGTGCTCTTGGGGGAGTCTACTGGGGGATACGTACCTATAAACTCATCTTT.

Details on this clone: Other DNA sequences of this sample code for an identical CDR3. The chain couples TRDV1 to TRDJ1; TRDD3 agrees at 11 bases. Germline V gene data show CDR1 as TSWWSYY and CDR2 as QGS. With V trimmed by 4 bases and J by 2 bases, 27 bases remained unmatched. The CDR3 is 23 amino acids. Here the CDR3 DNA reads TGTGCTCTTGGGGTACGCTACCATGGAAAGCTTTGGGGGATACGCGTAGATACCGATAAACTCATCTTT. Translation gives CALGVRYHGKLWGIRVDTDKLIF.

This clone is deemed medium-sized. A far larger clone is a single base away, which makes a read error likely. This sequence joins TRDV1 and TRDJ1; 9 bases match TRDD3. V gave up 3 bases and J gave up 3 bases; unmatched junction bases: 17. The germline V gene has CDR1 TSWWSYY and CDR2 QGS. This CDR3 comprises 19 residues. The CDR3 nucleotides read TGTGCTCTTGGGGAGAGCGCCCTCCTACGCTGGGGGATGCCCGATAAACTCATCTTT. Translation: CALGESALLRWGMPDKLIF.

In its sample, this clone was seen a few times. The mismatch at residue 9 between this DNA's translation and the TCRdb protein of a much larger clone likely reflects a read error; the protein shown is translated from the DNA. The rearrangement uses TRDV1 and TRDJ1; 9 bases match TRDD3. With V trimmed by 1 base and J by 0 bases, 12 bases remained unmatched. CDR1 and CDR2 from the germline V gene are TSWWSYY and QGS. This CDR3 spans 19 amino acids. The CDR3 spells CALGEQSYSWGINTDKLIF. DNA of the CDR3: TGTGCTCTTGGGGAACAGTCGTACTCGTGGGGGATAAACACCGATAAACTCATCTTT.

Many counts were recorded for this clone. The TCRdb protein and the DNA translation do not line up at residue 16; the protein shown here was made by translating the DNA. The chain joins TRDV1 to TRDJ1; 13 nucleotides align to TRDD3. CDR1 is TSWWSYY, CDR2 QGS, per germline. V gave up 4 bases and J gave up 7 bases; unmatched junction bases: 24. This CDR3 has 21 amino acids. CDR3 in amino acids: CALGGVYWGIRDTFPGGKLIF. The CDR3, as DNA: TGTGCTCTTGGGGGAGTCTACTGGGGGATACGCGATACCTTTCCCGGGGGTAAACTCATCTTT.

A single count supports this clone. Only one base separates this from a far larger clonotype, so it likely reflects a read error. V gene TRDV1 combines with J gene TRDJ1; 7 nucleotides agree with TRDD2. With 3 bases clipped from V and 7 bases from J, the junction kept 5 bases outside the gene matches. CDR3 length: 13 residues. Germline V gene sequence: CDR1 TSWWSYY, CDR2 QGS. In DNA, the CDR3 is TGTGCTCTTGGGGACCCTTCCTCCGGTAAACTCATCTTT. Its protein product is CALGDPSSGKLIF.

This clone is labeled as large. The sample contains more than one DNA sequence encoding this CDR3. This chain links TRDV1 with TRDJ1; 9 positions match TRDD3. The germline CDR1 and CDR2 sequences are TSWWSYY and QGS. The V gene end was trimmed by 5 bases and the J gene end by 0 bases; junction bases not matched to a gene: 34. This CDR3 comprises 25 residues. CDR3 loop: CALGPKAFLLSARWGIPMYTDKLIF. The CDR3 nucleotides read TGTGCTCTTGGGCCAAAAGCTTTCCTACTCAGCGCCCGCTGGGGGATCCCCATGTACACCGATAAACTCATCTTT.

The rearrangement joins TRDV1 to TRDJ1; possibly TRDD2 or TRDD3 for D (8 bases each). The CDR3 contains 20 residues. Looked up from germline, CDR1 is TSWWSYY and CDR2 is QGS. V gave up 5 bases and J gave up 2 bases, with 30 bases separating them. As DNA, the CDR3 is TGTGCTCTTGGGACAGTGGCTTCCTACTCAAAGGGGGATAAGACCGATAAACTCATCTTT. This codes for CALGTVASYSKGDKTDKLIF.

This clone showed up just a few times. The chain has TRDV1 and TRDJ1; TRDD3 matches 13 bases. The germline V gene encodes CDR1 TSWWSYY and CDR2 QGS. The V and J ends lost 4 bases and 0 bases, in that order; junction bases with no gene match: 8. This CDR3 has 18 amino acids. The CDR3 DNA follows: TGTGCTCTTGGGGGAGTCTACTGGGGGATACGGCACACCGATAAACTCATCTTT. Translating it yields CALGGVYWGIRHTDKLIF.

To note about this clone: One base separates it from a far larger clone, so it is likely a read error. The rearrangement links TRDV1 to TRDJ1; TRDD3 agrees at 8 bases. Germline lookup yields CDR1 TSWWSYY and CDR2 QGS. The CDR3 spans 17 residues. V lost 6 bases to trimming and J lost 1 base; unmatched junction nucleotides: 13. CDR3 in amino acids: CALGSPYWGPCTDKLIF. In nucleotides, the CDR3 is TGTGCTCTTGGCTCCCCCTACTGGGGGCCCTGCACCGATAAACTCATCTTT.

The chain carries TRDV1 and TRDJ1; 13 bases agree with TRDD3. V gave up 5 bases and J gave up 2 bases; unmatched junction bases: 17. The CDR3 runs to 20 residues. CDR1 and CDR2 from the germline V gene are TSWWSYY and QGS. The CDR3 nucleotides read TGTGCTCTTGGGAACTACCTTCACTTCTACTGGGGGATACGTACCGATAAACTCATCTTT. Translated, it gives CALGNYLHFYWGIRTDKLIF.

This clone was seen a handful of times. V and J are TRDV1 and TRDJ1, with 9 bases fitting TRDD3. The CDR3 has 25 amino acids. The germline CDR1 and CDR2 sequences are TSWWSYY and QGS. Trimming cost V 5 bases and J 0 bases; bases outside gene matches: 34. The CDR3: CALGPNAFLLRARWGIPMYTDKLIF. CDR3 bases: TGTGCTCTTGGGCCAAACGCTTTCCTACTCCGCGCCCGCTGGGGGATCCCCATGTACACCGATAAACTCATCTTT.

With regard to this clone: A read error is the likely source, as a far larger clone sits one nucleotide away. The rearrangement links TRDV2 to TRDJ1; possible D gene TRDD3, 5 bases. The CDR3 loop spans 12 amino acids. Trimming removed 9 bases at V and 6 bases at J, with 16 bases between. Germline V gives CDR1 GEAIGNYY, CDR2 EKD. The CDR3 is CATWEYPNKLIF. The CDR3 DNA reads TGTGCCACCTGGGAATACCCCAATAAACTCATCTTT.

This clone is medium-sized by share. Other nucleotide sequences from this sample produce the same CDR3. The genes are TRDV1 and TRDJ1; 10 bases fit TRDD3. Germline V gene sequence: CDR1 TSWWSYY, CDR2 QGS. This CDR3 is 21 amino acids long. J was trimmed by 3 bases and V by 0 bases; bases with no gene match: 19. The CDR3 sequence is CALGELLRLRRGIRRSDKLIF. In nucleotides, the CDR3 is TGTGCTCTTGGGGAACTACTCAGGCTCCGACGGGGGATACGTAGGTCCGATAAACTCATCTTT.

A remark on this clone: It differs at one base from a far larger clone, so likely a read error. This same CDR3 is encoded by further DNA sequences in the sample. This chain links TRDV1 with TRDJ1; TRDD2 agrees at 9 bases. CDR1 and CDR2 from the germline V gene are TSWWSYY and QGS. There are 13 residues in the CDR3. The chain's CDR3 is CALGDPSYGKLIF. DNA for the CDR3: TGCGCTCTTGGGGACCCTTCCTACGGTAAACTCATCTTT.

The sample holds a few counts of this clone. One base separates it from a far larger clone, so it is likely a read error. Other DNA sequences of this sample code for an identical CDR3. The chain carries TRDV1 and TRDJ1, with 11 bases matching TRDD3. CDR3 length: 19 residues. V lost 3 bases to trimming and J lost 3 bases; unmatched junction nucleotides: 15. CDR1 is TSWWSYY, CDR2 QGS, per germline. The CDR3 coding sequence is TGTGCTCTTGGGGAGAGCGCCCTGCTACGCTGGGGGATACCCGATAAACTCATCTTT. It codes for CALGESALLRWGIPDKLIF.

By share of the sample, this clone is medium-sized (0.01 to 0.1%). A single base is all that separates this from a far larger clone, so a read error is likely. Distinct nucleotide sequences in the sample also encode this CDR3. This rearrangement joins TRDV1 to TRDJ1; either TRDD2 or TRDD3 may supply D (6 bases each). V was shortened by 5 bases and J by 3 bases, with 43 bases between the two germline ends. Per the germline V gene, CDR1 is TSWWSYY and CDR2 is QGS. This CDR3 is 24 amino acids long. In DNA, the CDR3 is TGTGCTCTTGGGCAACCGAAACGCCGATCCTACCTTAAACTGGGCCGCTTTGGGTCCGATAAACTCATCTTT. This gives the protein CALGQPKRRSYLKLGRFGSDKLIF.

This clone was counted only a few times. The TCRdb protein, from a much larger clone, departs from this DNA's translation at residue 5, likely by read error; the protein shown derives from the DNA. The rearrangement links TRDV1 to TRDJ1; maybe TRDD3 (9 bases). The length of the CDR3 is 20 residues. Germline V gene data show CDR1 as TSWWSYY and CDR2 as QGS. The V and J ends lost 8 bases and 1 base respectively, with 32 bases between them. The chain's CDR3 is CALQTLPKIRGIPGTDKLIF. CDR3 nucleotide sequence: TGTGCTCTTCAAACCCTTCCTAAGATCCGGGGGATACCGGGCACCGATAAACTCATCTTT.

This clone came up a few times. A read error is likely here: a far larger clone is one base away. The same CDR3 can be traced to other DNA sequences in this sample. The chain is built from TRDV1 and TRDJ1; 9 positions agree with TRDD3. This CDR3 is 19 amino acids long. CDR1 TSWWSYY and CDR2 QGS come from the germline V gene. With 3 bases clipped from V and 0 bases from J, the junction kept 14 bases outside the gene matches. CDR3 sequence (DNA): TGTGCTCTTGGGGAGCAGTCGTACCCGTGGGGGATAAACACCGATAAACTCATCTTT. Translated: CALGEQSYPWGINTDKLIF.